One and the same sample provided the 13 T cell receptor beta chains below, sequenced in a study of T cells in Graves' hyperthyroidism and ophthalmopathy (dated by TCRdb to the late 2010s). The library was produced with multiplex PCR. TCRdb lists the instrument as Illumina HiSeq 2000. The TCR beta CDR3 regions were amplified from RNA transcripts. For the first round of RT-PCR on the TCR CDR3, the HTBI primer set was used together with the Qiagen OneStep RT-PCR kit. TCRdb reanalyzed the raw reads on its own, using fastp at Q25 for trimming and MiXCR for clone calling, and kept in-frame beta chains. Here each entry gathers all rows of one CDR3 protein and keeps the most common genes and DNA. Within this sample are around 360,000 distinct CDR3 sequences, with roughly 15% of them counted one time only. About 21% of the sample goes to the ten largest clones. The sample comprised blood. All receptors derive from a woman aged 60 to 75 with Graves' ophthalmopathy.

This clonotype was observed at least ten times. The chain is built from TRBV30 and TRBJ2-3; D gene uncertain. This CDR3 comprises 10 residues. The V gene lost 3 bases and the J gene lost 3 bases, with 1 base spanning the gap. Germline CDR1 GTSNPN, CDR2 SVGIG (reference sequence). Here the CDR3 reads CAWRTDTQYF. The CDR3 DNA reads as TGTGCCTGGAGAACAGATACGCAGTATTTT. The full variable domain, its missing parts supplied by reference TRBV30 and TRBJ2-3, is SQTIHQWPATLVQPVGSPLSLECTVEGTSNPNLYWYRQAAGRGLQLLFYSVGIGQISSEVPQNLSASRPQDRQFILSSKKLLLSDSGFYLCAWRTDTQYFGPGTRLTVL.

This clonotype appeared many times. One end of the junction fails to match germline, which may point to a read error. DNA of the CDR3: TGCGCCAGCAGCTCCCACGAGCAGTACTTC. Its protein product is CASSSHEQYF. The chain carries TRBV5-1 and TRBJ2-7; D uncertain. From germline, CDR1 is SGHRS and CDR2 YFSETQ. The CDR3 has 10 amino acids.

Only a few counts were recorded for this clonotype. The V call is TRBV5-1, the J call TRBJ2-5; 7 bases match TRBD1. CDR1 and CDR2 (germline): SGHRS, YFSETQ. The CDR3 length is 14 residues. With V trimmed by 0 bases and J by 5 bases, 4 bases remained unmatched. The CDR3 coding sequence is TGCGCCAGCAGCTTGGCGACAGGGCGCGAGACCCAGTACTTC. Amino acid sequence: CASSLATGRETQYF.

This clonotype showed up many times. The rearrangement joins TRBV28 to TRBJ2-1; D gene unclear. V lost 6 bases to trimming and J lost 5 bases, with 11 bases between them. The CDR3 has 13 residues. Germline CDR1 MDHEN, CDR2 SYDVKM. The CDR3 protein is CASSSNLDNEQFF. The CDR3 DNA follows: TGTGCCAGCAGCTCCAACCTAGACAATGAGCAGTTCTTC.

This clonotype came up many times. V usage is TRBV18 and J usage is TRBJ1-1; no reliable D call. Trimming took off 3 bases at V and 5 bases at J, with 13 bases between the two ends. The germline gives CDR1 KGHSH, CDR2 LQKENI. The CDR3 covers 14 residues. CDR3 bases: TGTGCCAGCTCACCGCCGGGGAGATGGACTGAAGCTTTCTTT. It codes for CASSPPGRWTEAFF.

This clonotype was counted ten times or more. This sequence joins TRBV5-5 and TRBJ2-5; 9 bases map to TRBD1. Trimming removed 4 bases from V and 4 bases from J; junction bases left unmatched: 8. CDR3 size: 15 residues. Germline lookup yields CDR1 SGHKS and CDR2 YYEKEE (reference sequence). The CDR3 loop reads CASSQSRQGGETQYF. CDR3 in DNA: TGTGCCAGCAGCCAATCACGACAGGGGGGAGAGACCCAGTACTTC.

This clonotype has at least ten counts. The chain joins TRBV9 to TRBJ1-1; 11 nucleotides line up with TRBD1. Germline V gene data show CDR1 as SGDLS and CDR2 as YYNGEE. The CDR3 sequence is 16 residues long. V was clipped by 4 bases and J by 0 bases; unmatched bases: 5. DNA of the CDR3: TGTGCCAGCAGCACCAGGGACAGGGGGATGAACACTGAAGCTTTCTTT. This gives the protein CASSTRDRGMNTEAFF. The full variable domain, its missing parts supplied by reference TRBV9 and TRBJ1-1, is DSGVTQTPKHLITATGQRVTLRCSPRSGDLSVYWYQQSLDQGLQFLIQYYNGEERAKGNILERFSAQQFPDLHSELNLSSLELGDSALYFCASSTRDRGMNTEAFFGQGTRLTVV.

The chain recombines TRBV24-1 with TRBJ2-3; TRBD1 might be the D (5 bases). Trimming cost V 2 bases and J 11 bases, with 16 bases left between them. The germline CDR1 and CDR2 sequences are KGHDR and SFDVKD. CDR3 length: 14 residues. The CDR3 DNA is TGTGCCACCAGTGATTGGGGCAATCGAATACGGCAGTATTTT. It yields the protein CATSDWGNRIRQYF.

V is TRBV7-9 and J is TRBJ2-5; D gene uncertain. Germline V gene sequence: CDR1 SEHNR, CDR2 FQNEAQ (reference sequence). The CDR3 spans 14 residues. V lost 2 bases, J lost 2 bases, and 9 bases lay in between. CDR3 bases: TGTGCCAGCAGCTTACCACGAAGTCAAGAGACCCAGTACTTC. The encoded protein is CASSLPRSQETQYF.

In this sample, this clonotype turned up many times. This sequence joins TRBV6-2 or TRBV6-3 and TRBJ1-1, with a weak D call TRBD1 (5 bases). Deletions cut 8 bases from V and 3 bases from J, with 16 bases between. The CDR3 totals 14 residues. Germline CDR1 and CDR2: MNHEY and SVGEGT. The CDR3 region has the DNA TGTGCCAGCCGGTGGGCAGGGAGCGACACTGAAGCTTTCTTT. Residues: CASRWAGSDTEAFF.

This clonotype has at least ten counts. The chain couples TRBV28 to TRBJ2-1; weak D call: TRBD2 (6 bases). The CDR3 is 17 residues long. Germline CDR1 is MDHEN and CDR2 is SYDVKM. Trimming took 2 bases from V and 1 from J, leaving 15 bases between them. For the CDR3, the DNA is TGTGCCAGCAGTTTAGTTAGTGGGACTGGATCCTACAATGAGCAGTTCTTC. Translated: CASSLVSGTGSYNEQFF.

This clonotype was observed at least ten times. V and J are TRBV7-9 and TRBJ2-1; the D is unclear. CDR1 is SEHNR and CDR2 is FQNEAQ in the germline V gene (reference sequence). V gave up 4 bases and J gave up 7 bases, with 11 bases separating them. The CDR3 has 13 amino acids. The CDR3, as DNA: TGTGCCAGCAGCTCCACTATTGAGAATGAGCAGTTCTTC. This sequence encodes CASSSTIENEQFF. Full variable domain (rest looked up from reference TRBV7-9 and TRBJ2-1): DTGVSQNPRHKITKRGQNVTFRCDPISEHNRLYWYRQTLGQGPEFLTYFQNEAQLEKSRLLSDRFSAERPKGSFSTLEIQRTEQGDSAMYLCASSSTIENEQFFGPGTRLTVL.

There are many counts of this clonotype. This sequence joins TRBV5-1 and TRBJ2-5; unclear D gene. The germline gives CDR1 SGHRS, CDR2 YFSETQ. V dropped 0 bases and J dropped 10 bases, with 16 bases sitting between them. CDR3 length equals 14 residues. The CDR3 bases are TGCGCCAGCAGCTTGGCGCAGGCCTTAGGCGACCAGTACTTC. This translates into CASSLAQALGDQYF.